This entry lists 25 T cell receptor beta chains sequenced from one sample in a study of blood T cells in healthy people across ages. A J-beta primer mix and a sample-barcoded 5' primer were used in a second PCR of about 6 to 12 cycles. TCRdb redid the calling of the 5' RACE reads with MiXCR, one entry per CDR3 protein. The sample has 1.4 million or so distinct CDR3 sequences, about 42% seen once. Sequences were obtained from blood. All receptors derive from a woman in her late teens or twenties in good health.

The CDR3 DNA sequence: TGTGCCAGCACACAACAGGGCTACGAGCAGTACTTC. Encoded protein: CASTQQGYEQYF. The chain recombines TRBV6-6 with TRBJ2-7; perhaps TRBD1 as D (6 bases). Germline CDR1 MNHNY, CDR2 SVGAGI (reference sequence). CDR3 length equals 12 residues. V was cut by 7 bases and J by 3 bases, with 10 bases left in between.

This chain joins TRBV6-5 and TRBJ1-2, with 8 bases lining up with TRBD1. The CDR3 covers 15 residues. V shed 2 bases, J shed 8 bases, and the junction held 10 bases outside the gene matches. CDR1 and CDR2 from the germline V gene are MNHEY and SVGAGI. The DNA for the CDR3 is TGTGCCAGCAGTTACCAGGACAGGGTCGTCTCCGGCTACACCTTC. This encodes CASSYQDRVVSGYTF.

The chain couples TRBV20-1 to TRBJ2-7; 7 bases map to TRBD2. Losses at the gene ends were 4 bases for V and 2 bases for J; bases not matched to a gene: 20. CDR3 length equals 18 residues. Germline V gives CDR1 DFQATT, CDR2 SNEGSKA (reference sequence). The CDR3 loop is CSATSMLGREKRPYEQYF. As DNA, the CDR3 is TGCAGTGCTACATCGATGTTGGGGCGGGAGAAAAGACCCTACGAGCAGTACTTC.

The gene calls are TRBV9 and TRBJ2-1; D is unresolved. The CDR3 runs 13 residues. In germline, CDR1 is SGDLS, CDR2 YYNGEE. With 0 bases removed from V and 9 bases from J, the gap between germline ends came to 10 bases. Written as DNA, the CDR3 is TGTGCCAGCAGCGTAGTTCGAGATTCTGAGCAGTTCTTC. This sequence encodes CASSVVRDSEQFF.

Points on this clonotype: One end of the junction varies from germline; a read error may be responsible. This chain uses TRBV30 with TRBJ2-2; maybe TRBD1 (7 bases). The germline gives CDR1 GTSNPN, CDR2 SVGIG (reference sequence). This CDR3 contains 15 residues. The CDR3 region has the DNA TGTGCCTGGAGTGCAAAGACAGGGAACACCGGGGGGCTGTTTTTT. Amino acids: CAWSAKTGNTGGLFF.

This clonotype appeared a single time. The chain carries TRBV11-2 and TRBJ2-7; weak D call: TRBD2 (6 bases). Looked up from germline, CDR1 is SGHAT and CDR2 is FQNNGV. This CDR3 has 15 amino acids. The V end was cut by 5 bases, the J end by 4 bases, with 18 bases between. CDR3 in amino acids: CASSQVAGSRYEQYF. The CDR3, as DNA: TGTGCCAGCAGCCAGGTAGCCGGGAGCCGGTACGAGCAGTACTTC.

The chain is built from TRBV4-1 and TRBJ2-7, with D maybe TRBD1 (5 bases). The CDR3 runs 16 residues. The germline CDR1 and CDR2 sequences are MGHRA and YSYEKL. Trimming pared 2 bases from V and 2 bases from J, leaving 16 bases between. CDR3 in amino acids: CASSQNVARAPYEQYF. The DNA for the CDR3 is TGCGCCAGCAGCCAAAACGTCGCCAGGGCCCCCTACGAGCAGTACTTC.

The rearrangement joins TRBV9 to TRBJ2-3; D is undetermined. V was shortened by 0 bases and J by 3 bases, with 11 bases between the two germline ends. Germline CDR1 is SGDLS and CDR2 is YYNGEE. The CDR3 contains 15 residues. The CDR3 DNA sequence: TGTGCCAGCAGCGTAGGTGGCAGACAAACAGATACGCAGTATTTT. This encodes CASSVGGRQTDTQYF.

This clonotype turned up a few times. This chain uses TRBV5-6 with TRBJ1-1; D unclear. With 0 bases removed from V and 1 base from J, the gap between germline ends came to 7 bases. From germline, CDR1 is SGHDT and CDR2 YYEEEE. CDR3 length equals 14 residues. The CDR3: CASSLALGNTEAFF. CDR3 DNA sequence: TGTGCCAGCAGCTTGGCCTTAGGGAACACTGAAGCTTTCTTT. Full variable domain (remainder filled in from reference TRBV5-6 and TRBJ1-1): DAGVTQSPTHLIKTRGQQVTLRCSPKSGHDTVSWYQQALGQGPQFIFQYYEEEERQRGNFPDRFSGHQFPNYSSELNVNALLLGDSALYLCASSLALGNTEAFFGQGTRLTVV.

V usage is TRBV15 and J usage is TRBJ2-1, with D perhaps matching TRBD1 (6 bases). Per germline, CDR1 LNHNV and CDR2 YYDKDF (reference sequence). V lost 0 bases, J lost 13 bases, and 13 bases lay in between. CDR3 length: 13 amino acids. In DNA form, the CDR3 reads TGTGCCACCAGCAGAGATGTAAGACAGGCCCAGTTCTTC. This gives the protein CATSRDVRQAQFF.

This clonotype was found a few times. Germline is not matched at one junction end, which may reflect a read error. The rearrangement uses TRBV4-1 and TRBJ2-1, with a possible D match to TRBD2 (6 bases). The CDR3 sequence is 17 residues long. Germline values: CDR1 MGHRA, CDR2 YSYEKL. The CDR3 region has the DNA TGCGCCAGCAGCCAAAGCGTAGCGGTACCCCCGCACAATGAGCGGTTCTTC. This gives the protein CASSQSVAVPPHNERFF.

V and J are TRBV28 and TRBJ1-1; no clear D gene. The germline CDR1 and CDR2 sequences are MDHEN and SYDVKM. The CDR3 spans 13 residues. V was pared by 4 bases and J by 8 bases, with 14 bases between. The CDR3, as DNA: TGTGCCAGCAGTTCCCTATTTCGGAGCGAAGCTTTCTTT. Its protein product is CASSSLFRSEAFF. Supplemented by reference TRBV28 and TRBJ1-1, the full variable domain reads DVKVTQSSRYLVKRTGEKVFLECVQDMDHENMFWYRQDPGLGLRLIYFSYDVKMKEKGDIPEGYSVSREKKERFSLILESASTNQTSMYLCASSSLFRSEAFFGQGTRLTVV.

The chain uses TRBV20-1 and TRBJ2-3; 12 bases agree with TRBD2. Germline CDR1 and CDR2: DFQATT and SNEGSKA (reference sequence). J was trimmed by 2 bases and V by 6 bases; bases with no gene match: 12. The CDR3 runs 17 residues. CDR3 amino acids: CSASTSGGHPFTDTQYF. The CDR3 coding sequence is TGCAGTGCATCGACTAGCGGGGGCCACCCGTTCACAGATACGCAGTATTTT.

This chain uses TRBV9 with TRBJ1-2; D remains ambiguous. From germline, CDR1 is SGDLS and CDR2 YYNGEE. V lost 3 bases to trimming and J lost 7 bases, with 16 bases between them. The CDR3 consists of 14 residues. Written as DNA, the CDR3 is TGTGCCAGCAGCGAGGAGGGCCGGCTCTTTGGCTACACCTTC. This gives the protein CASSEEGRLFGYTF.

The chain joins TRBV7-8 to TRBJ2-1; no reliable D call. V lost 4 bases and J 6 bases, leaving 13 bases between the germline ends. The CDR3 has 14 residues. The germline gives CDR1 SGHVS, CDR2 FQNEAQ. The CDR3 DNA reads TGTGCCAGCAGCTCACTGAGGAGCCTCAATGAGCAGTTCTTC. Translated: CASSSLRSLNEQFF.

This clonotype was observed a handful of times. The gene calls are TRBV20-1 and TRBJ1-6, with a possible D match to TRBD1 (5 bases). This CDR3 comprises 13 residues. The V end lost 4 bases, the J end lost 7 bases, and 11 bases lay between the germline ends. In germline, CDR1 is DFQATT, CDR2 SNEGSKA (reference sequence). The CDR3 region has the DNA TGCAGTGCTACGGGGGGTCTGAATTCACCCCTCCACTTT. As protein: CSATGGLNSPLHF.

This clonotype was recorded at least ten times. The genes are TRBV4-3 and TRBJ2-1; D perhaps matches TRBD1 (6 bases). This CDR3 contains 13 residues. Per the germline V gene, CDR1 is LGHNA and CDR2 is YSLEER. With 6 bases removed from V and 5 bases from J, the gap between germline ends came to 11 bases. The CDR3 region is CASRHQGNNEQFF. In nucleotides, the CDR3 is TGCGCCAGCAGACACCAGGGGAACAATGAGCAGTTCTTC.

This clonotype was seen only a few times. The chain joins TRBV10-3 to TRBJ1-2; D is perhaps TRBD1 (6 bases). Germline lookup yields CDR1 ENHRY and CDR2 SYGVKD. This CDR3 spans 14 amino acids. V lost 4 bases, J lost 5 bases, and 14 bases lay in between. CDR3 loop: CAISGEGGYYGYTF. CDR3 nucleotides: TGTGCCATCAGTGGTGAAGGGGGGTATTATGGCTACACCTTC.

The gene calls are TRBV2 and TRBJ2-7; D remains ambiguous. The CDR3 is 13 residues long. The germline V gene has CDR1 SNHLY and CDR2 FYNNEI. Trimming pared 7 bases from V and 0 bases from J, leaving 10 bases between. The CDR3 here is CASKVYTSYEQYF. The CDR3 DNA reads as TGTGCCAGCAAAGTTTACACCTCCTACGAGCAGTACTTC. Based on the CDR3 plus reference TRBV2 and TRBJ2-7, the full variable domain is EPEVTQTPSHQVTQMGQEVILRCVPISNHLYFYWYRQILGQKVEFLVSFYNNEISEKSEIFDDQFSVERPDGSNFTLKIRSTKLEDSAMYFCASKVYTSYEQYFGPGTRLTVT.

This clonotype was recorded at least ten times. The chain joins TRBV27 to TRBJ2-7; 10 positions agree with TRBD1. J gave up 4 bases and V 6 bases, and 3 bases lay outside the gene matches. Germline assignment: CDR1 MNHEY and CDR2 SMNVEV (reference sequence). CDR3 length: 13 amino acids. CDR3 DNA: TGTGCCAGCAGGACAGGGGGCTTGTACGAGCAGTACTTC. Protein product: CASRTGGLYEQYF.

The chain combines TRBV7-9 with TRBJ1-1; D gene unclear. The CDR3 length is 12 residues. CDR1 and CDR2 (germline): SEHNR, FQNEAQ (reference sequence). The V and J ends lost 1 base and 10 bases respectively, with 10 bases between them. The CDR3: CASSLVNEGAFF. Written as DNA, the CDR3 is TGTGCCAGCAGCTTAGTGAATGAAGGAGCTTTCTTT.

This chain joins TRBV27 and TRBJ1-3, with D possibly being TRBD1 (5 bases). V lost 6 bases and J 0 bases, leaving 12 bases between the germline ends. The CDR3 runs to 15 residues. Germline lookup yields CDR1 MNHEY and CDR2 SMNVEV (reference sequence). The CDR3 coding sequence is TGTGCCAGCAGCGACAGCAGCATCTCTGGAAACACCATATATTTT. This encodes CASSDSSISGNTIYF.

This chain links TRBV7-2 with TRBJ2-1; 7 positions match TRBD2. The CDR3 is 13 amino acids. Unmatched junction bases numbered 4, after V lost 6 bases and J lost 5 bases. Germline values: CDR1 SGHTA, CDR2 FQGNSA. The CDR3 DNA follows: TGTGCCAGCAGACCTAGCGGTCACAATGAGCAGTTCTTC. It translates to CASRPSGHNEQFF.

The rearrangement joins TRBV9 to TRBJ1-1, with unresolved D. The CDR3 sequence is 16 residues long. Germline CDR1 SGDLS, CDR2 YYNGEE. V was shortened by 0 bases and J by 0 bases, with 12 bases between the two germline ends. The CDR3 DNA follows: TGTGCCAGCAGCGTAGGACGGGGTGAAGTGAACACTGAAGCTTTCTTT. This sequence encodes CASSVGRGEVNTEAFF.

The chain employs TRBV12-3 or TRBV12-4 and TRBJ1-6; 8 bases line up with TRBD1. V was clipped by 10 bases and J by 6 bases; unmatched bases: 5. The CDR3 length is 13 residues. The CDR3 nucleotides read TGTGCCACCCGCGGACAGGGTAATTCACCCCTCCACTTT. Its protein product is CATRGQGNSPLHF.